These 19 T cell receptor beta chains were all obtained from the same sample, sequenced in a study of T cells in Graves' hyperthyroidism and ophthalmopathy. What was amplified from RNA transcripts were TCR beta CDR3 regions. Carried out on the TCR CDR3, a first-round RT-PCR used the HTBI primer set. TCRdb independently ran MiXCR on the multiplex PCR reads; one entry per CDR3 protein. In the table there are almost 350,000 distinct CDR3 sequences, 15% to 20% of which are singletons. Specimen: blood. The receptors were sampled from a middle-aged woman with Graves' ophthalmopathy.

This clonotype was recorded many times. This chain connects TRBV12-3 or TRBV12-4 to TRBJ2-7; perhaps TRBD1 as D (6 bases). V lost 0 bases and J lost 8, with 11 bases in between. The CDR3 totals 13 residues. The CDR3 here is CASSLAGALKQYF. CDR3 nucleotides: TGTGCCAGCAGTTTAGCGGGGGCGTTGAAGCAGTACTTC.

V and J are TRBV7-2 and TRBJ2-5; possible D gene TRBD2, 5 bases. V was clipped by 3 bases and J by 2 bases, with 10 bases between them. This CDR3 has 14 residues. Germline V gene data show CDR1 as SGHTA and CDR2 as FQGNSA. The CDR3 DNA reads as TGTGCCAGCAGCTTCCAAAGCGGACAAGAGACCCAGTACTTC. This translates into CASSFQSGQETQYF.

This clonotype showed up many times. The rearrangement uses TRBV12-3 or TRBV12-4 and TRBJ1-5, with 7 bases identical to TRBD1. V shed 5 bases, J shed 4 bases, and the junction held 5 bases outside the gene matches. The CDR3 runs 14 residues. CDR3 nucleotide sequence: TGTGCCAGCAGTAGACAGGGAGGAAATCAGCCCCAGCATTTT. This codes for CASSRQGGNQPQHF.

This clonotype was observed at least ten times. The rearrangement links TRBV9 to TRBJ2-5; 8 nucleotides align to TRBD2. The J segment lost 1 base and the V segment lost 4 bases, leaving 9 bases of the junction unmatched. The CDR3 runs to 16 residues. The germline V gene has CDR1 SGDLS and CDR2 YYNGEE. The CDR3 DNA reads as TGTGCCAGCAGCTACGAGGCTAGCGGGCTCCAAGAGACCCAGTACTTC. Translation gives CASSYEASGLQETQYF.

V gene TRBV30 combines with J gene TRBJ1-3, with unresolved D. The germline V and J ends were trimmed by 0 bases and 6 bases, with 12 bases remaining between them. In germline, CDR1 is GTSNPN, CDR2 SVGIG (reference sequence). This CDR3 spans 14 amino acids. CDR3 coding DNA: TGTGCCTGGAGTGTACCTAGGACTTCAAACACCATATATTTT. Its protein product is CAWSVPRTSNTIYF. Variable domain in full (rest from reference TRBV30 and TRBJ1-3): SQTIHQWPATLVQPVGSPLSLECTVEGTSNPNLYWYRQAAGRGLQLLFYSVGIGQISSEVPQNLSASRPQDRQFILSSKKLLLSDSGFYLCAWSVPRTSNTIYFGEGSWLTVV.

This clonotype was seen ten or more times. The chain combines TRBV7-2 with TRBJ1-5; D is uncertain. Germline V lookup: CDR1 SGHTA, CDR2 FQGNSA. The V gene lost 1 base and the J gene lost 5 bases, with 9 bases spanning the gap. The CDR3 totals 14 residues. This chain's CDR3 is CASSLGNEYQPQHF. Here the CDR3 DNA reads TGTGCCAGCAGCTTAGGTAACGAGTATCAGCCCCAGCATTTT.

The chain links TRBV27 to TRBJ2-7; D gene uncertain. The CDR3 length is 15 residues. Deletions cut 5 bases from V and 6 bases from J, with 20 bases between. Germline assignment: CDR1 MNHEY and CDR2 SMNVEV (reference sequence). The DNA for the CDR3 is TGTGCCAGCAGTGAGCGCAACTTTGTCCTGGCCGAGCAGTACTTC. Translation gives CASSERNFVLAEQYF.

There are many counts of this clonotype. V and J are TRBV6-1 and TRBJ2-7; tentatively, D is TRBD2 (5 bases). The CDR3 is 15 amino acids. Per the germline V gene, CDR1 is MNHNS and CDR2 is SASEGT. The germline V and J ends were trimmed by 7 bases and 6 bases, with 22 bases remaining between them. CDR3 protein: CASTHRNGVLGEQYF. The CDR3 DNA follows: TGTGCCAGCACCCACCGAAACGGTGTACTAGGCGAGCAGTACTTC.

V gene TRBV11-2 combines with J gene TRBJ1-2; perhaps TRBD1 as D (6 bases). The CDR3 contains 15 residues. V gave up 0 bases and J gave up 3 bases, with 11 bases separating them. Germline loops: CDR1 SGHAT, CDR2 FQNNGV. CDR3 amino acids: CASSLDRGAHYGYTF. The CDR3 DNA is TGTGCCAGCAGCTTAGACAGGGGCGCTCACTATGGCTACACCTTC.

This clonotype has at least ten counts. This chain connects TRBV2 to TRBJ2-2, with TRBD2 identical over 12 bases. The trim removed 6 bases at V and 0 bases at J, leaving 11 bases unmatched. The germline gives CDR1 SNHLY, CDR2 FYNNEI. The CDR3 loop spans 19 amino acids. The CDR3 sequence is CASRGTGTSGQTNTGELFF. CDR3 DNA sequence: TGTGCCAGCAGAGGAACCGGGACTAGCGGGCAGACGAACACCGGGGAGCTGTTTTTT.

Ten or more counts support this clonotype. This chain uses TRBV7-4 with TRBJ1-5; 7 positions agree with TRBD1. CDR3 length: 21 amino acids. Germline CDR1 SGHVT, CDR2 SQSDAQ. V was pared by 1 base and J by 0 bases, with 18 bases of the junction left unmatched. CDR3 in DNA: TGTGCCAGCAGCTTAGTGGGATCGGCTTCGGGGGGACAGTATAGCAATCAGCCCCAGCATTTT. Protein: CASSLVGSASGGQYSNQPQHF.

This clonotype was detected only a few times. The genes are TRBV9 and TRBJ1-2, with D hard to call. The ends were cut back, 2 bases at V and 0 bases at J, with 14 bases in the middle. The CDR3 covers 16 residues. CDR1 and CDR2 from the germline V gene are SGDLS and YYNGEE. The CDR3 protein is CASSVNIGGSNYGYTF. The CDR3, as DNA: TGTGCCAGCAGCGTTAACATCGGCGGGTCTAACTATGGCTACACCTTC.

The table lists this clonotype with many counts. The chain couples TRBV7-6 to TRBJ2-2, with D maybe TRBD2 (5 bases). Germline values: CDR1 SGHVS, CDR2 FNYEAQ. Trimming left V 1 base short and J 0 bases short, with 12 bases between. This CDR3 contains 17 residues. CDR3 nucleotides: TGTGCCAGCAGCTTAGGTGGGAGATACCCGAACACCGGGGAGCTGTTTTTT. Encoded protein: CASSLGGRYPNTGELFF.

V and J are TRBV28 and TRBJ2-7, with a possible D match to TRBD2 (5 bases). V was shortened by 8 bases and J by 3 bases, with 11 bases between the two germline ends. CDR1 and CDR2 from the germline V gene are MDHEN and SYDVKM. The CDR3 length is 12 residues. The CDR3 sequence: CASEAVNYEQYF. The CDR3 DNA is TGTGCCAGCGAAGCGGTAAACTACGAGCAGTACTTC.

Remarks on this clonotype: Its ends do not fully match the called genes, so a read error is possible. This chain joins TRBV5-1 and TRBJ2-2, with unresolved D. CDR1 is SGHRS and CDR2 is YFSETQ in the germline V gene. This CDR3 contains 14 residues. Written as DNA, the CDR3 is TGCACCAGCAGCTTGGCCCCGAACACCGGGGAGCTGTTTTTT. Translation: CTSSLAPNTGELFF.

The genes are TRBV19 and TRBJ2-7; 14 positions match TRBD2. Germline values: CDR1 LNHDA, CDR2 SQIVND (reference sequence). V trimming: 5 bases; J trimming: 0 bases; junction bases outside the gene matches: 6. The CDR3 is 17 residues long. CDR3 DNA: TGTGCCAGTAGTGGCGGGACTAGCGGGAGTGGCTCCTACGAGCAGTACTTC. Translated: CASSGGTSGSGSYEQYF.

The rearrangement joins TRBV19 to TRBJ1-6, with 7 bases identical to TRBD1. The germline V gene has CDR1 LNHDA and CDR2 SQIVND (reference sequence). The CDR3 contains 13 residues. Unmatched junction bases numbered 9, after V lost 9 bases and J lost 10 bases. The CDR3 DNA sequence: TGTGCCAGCCTCTCAGGGGGTGGGTCACCCCTCCACTTT. This translates into CASLSGGGSPLHF.

This clonotype was counted at least ten times. The chain recombines TRBV9 with TRBJ2-5; 7 bases match TRBD2. The CDR3 is made up of 18 amino acids. With 4 bases clipped from V and 3 bases from J, the junction kept 18 bases outside the gene matches. Germline values: CDR1 SGDLS, CDR2 YYNGEE. DNA for the CDR3: TGTGCCAGCAGCCGTCCCTACGCCAGCGGGACGCAGAAAGAGACCCAGTACTTC. Its translation is CASSRPYASGTQKETQYF.

The genes are TRBV7-9 and TRBJ2-5; 11 positions agree with TRBD1. The CDR3 totals 16 residues. Looked up from germline, CDR1 is SEHNR and CDR2 is FQNEAQ (reference sequence). V shed 10 bases, J shed 4 bases, and the junction held 14 bases outside the gene matches. CDR3 nucleotides: TGTGCCACCAGTGTTTCCGGGACAGGGGGTCGAGAGACCCAGTACTTC. Encoded protein: CATSVSGTGGRETQYF. The variable domain in full, with the rest retrieved from reference TRBV7-9 and TRBJ2-5, is DTGVSQNPRHKITKRGQNVTFRCDPISEHNRLYWYRQTLGQGPEFLTYFQNEAQLEKSRLLSDRFSAERPKGSFSTLEIQRTEQGDSAMYLCATSVSGTGGRETQYFGPGTRLLVL.